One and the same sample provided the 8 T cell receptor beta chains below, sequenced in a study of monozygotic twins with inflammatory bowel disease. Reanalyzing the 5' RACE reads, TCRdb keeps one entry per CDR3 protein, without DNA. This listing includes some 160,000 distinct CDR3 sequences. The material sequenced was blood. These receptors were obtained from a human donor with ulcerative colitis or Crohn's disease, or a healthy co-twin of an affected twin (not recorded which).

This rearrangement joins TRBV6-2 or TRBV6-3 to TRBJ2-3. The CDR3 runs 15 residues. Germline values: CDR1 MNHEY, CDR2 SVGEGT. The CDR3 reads CASQRVGLALNTQYF.

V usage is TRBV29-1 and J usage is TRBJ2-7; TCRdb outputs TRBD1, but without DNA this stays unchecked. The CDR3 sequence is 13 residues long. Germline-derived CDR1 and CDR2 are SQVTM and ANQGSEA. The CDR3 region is CSVGGRNSYEQYF.

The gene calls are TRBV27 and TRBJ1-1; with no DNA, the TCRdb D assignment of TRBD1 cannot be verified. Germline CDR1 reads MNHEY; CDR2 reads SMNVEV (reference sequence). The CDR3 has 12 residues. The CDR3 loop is CASSLLYTGIFF.

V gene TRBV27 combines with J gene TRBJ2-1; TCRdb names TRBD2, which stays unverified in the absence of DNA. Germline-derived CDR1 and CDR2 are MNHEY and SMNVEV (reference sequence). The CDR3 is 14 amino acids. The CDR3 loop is CASSLFGRAAEQFF.

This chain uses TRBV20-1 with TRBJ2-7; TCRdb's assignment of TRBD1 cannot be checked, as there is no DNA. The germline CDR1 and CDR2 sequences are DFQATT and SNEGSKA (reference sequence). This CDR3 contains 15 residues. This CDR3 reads CSARADSWVRYEQYF.

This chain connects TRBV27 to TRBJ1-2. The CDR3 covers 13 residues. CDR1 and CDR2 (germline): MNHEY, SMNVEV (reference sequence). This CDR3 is CASSFRASYGYTF.

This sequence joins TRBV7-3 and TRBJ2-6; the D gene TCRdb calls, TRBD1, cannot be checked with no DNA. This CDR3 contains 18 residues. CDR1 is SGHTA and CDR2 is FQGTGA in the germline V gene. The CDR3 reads CASSWTGIRQTGANVLTF.

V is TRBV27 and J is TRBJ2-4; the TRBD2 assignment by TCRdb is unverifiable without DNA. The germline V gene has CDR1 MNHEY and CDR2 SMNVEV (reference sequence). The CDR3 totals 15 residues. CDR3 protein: CASSQAGVAKNIQYF.